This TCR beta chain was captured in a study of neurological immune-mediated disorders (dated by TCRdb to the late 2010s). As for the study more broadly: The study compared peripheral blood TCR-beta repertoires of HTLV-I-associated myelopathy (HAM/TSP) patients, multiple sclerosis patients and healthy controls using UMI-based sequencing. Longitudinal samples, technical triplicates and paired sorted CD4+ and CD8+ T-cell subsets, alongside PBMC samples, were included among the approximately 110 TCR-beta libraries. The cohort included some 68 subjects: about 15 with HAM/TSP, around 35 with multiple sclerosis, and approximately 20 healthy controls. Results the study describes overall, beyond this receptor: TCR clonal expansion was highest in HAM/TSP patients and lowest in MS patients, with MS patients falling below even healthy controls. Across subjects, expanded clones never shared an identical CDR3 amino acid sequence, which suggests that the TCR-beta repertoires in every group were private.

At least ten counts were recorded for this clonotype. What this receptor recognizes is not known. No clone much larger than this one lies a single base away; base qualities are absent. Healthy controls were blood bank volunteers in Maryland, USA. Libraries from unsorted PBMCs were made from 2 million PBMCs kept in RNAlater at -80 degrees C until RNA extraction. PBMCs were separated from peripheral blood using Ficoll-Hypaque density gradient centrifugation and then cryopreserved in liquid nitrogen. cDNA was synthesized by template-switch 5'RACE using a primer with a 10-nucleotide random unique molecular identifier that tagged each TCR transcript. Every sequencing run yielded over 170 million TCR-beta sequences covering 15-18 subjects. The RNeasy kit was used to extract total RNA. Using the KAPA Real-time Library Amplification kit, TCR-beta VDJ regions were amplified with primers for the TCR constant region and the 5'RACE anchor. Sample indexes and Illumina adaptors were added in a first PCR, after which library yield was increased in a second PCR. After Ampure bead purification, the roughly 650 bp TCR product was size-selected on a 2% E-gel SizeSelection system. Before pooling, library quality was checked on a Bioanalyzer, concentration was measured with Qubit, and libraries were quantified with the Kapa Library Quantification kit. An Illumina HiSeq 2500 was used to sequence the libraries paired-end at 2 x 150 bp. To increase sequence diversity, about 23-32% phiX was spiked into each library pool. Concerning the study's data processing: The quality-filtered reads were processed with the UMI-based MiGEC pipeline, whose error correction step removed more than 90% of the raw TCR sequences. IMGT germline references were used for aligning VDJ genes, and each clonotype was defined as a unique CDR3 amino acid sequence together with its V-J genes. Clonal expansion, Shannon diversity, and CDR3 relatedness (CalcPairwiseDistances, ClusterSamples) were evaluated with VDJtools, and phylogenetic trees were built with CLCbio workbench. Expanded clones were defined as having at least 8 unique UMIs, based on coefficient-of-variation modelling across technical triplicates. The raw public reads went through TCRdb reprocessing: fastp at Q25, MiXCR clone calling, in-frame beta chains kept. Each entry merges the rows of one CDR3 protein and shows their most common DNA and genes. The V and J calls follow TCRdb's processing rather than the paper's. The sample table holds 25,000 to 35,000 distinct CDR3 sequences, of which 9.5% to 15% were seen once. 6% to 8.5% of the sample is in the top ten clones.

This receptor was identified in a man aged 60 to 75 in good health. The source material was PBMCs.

In nucleotide form, the sequence is TGTGCCAGCTCACCATTTGAGGGGGCCGGCGAGCAGTACTTC. It is translated as CASSPFEGAGEQYF. The sequence is built from TRBV18 and TRBJ2-7; 7 bases in between match TRBD1. The CDR3 runs 14 amino acids, cysteine and phenylalanine included. Of the read, only the CDR3 DNA is kept; its 42 bases are in frame from base 1. CDR1 and CDR2 are read off the germline V gene as KGHSH and LQKENI. Here V drops 2 bases and J drops 6 bases, and the junction holds 7 bases not matched to any gene.